This TCR beta chain was documented in a study of blood T cells in healthy people across ages. General study points: A greater number of naive CD4+ cells and higher diversity distinguished long-lived donors from aged donors.

Sample-barcoded 5' priming and a J-beta primer mix drove a second PCR of about 7 to 12 cycles. TCRdb recomputed calls from the 5' RACE reads with MiXCR, one row per CDR3 protein. The table shows approximately 810,000 distinct CDR3 sequences, with approximately 35% occurring only once. The CDR3 is 14 residues long. Between the trimmed V and J ends, which lost 3 bases and 3 bases, there was a span of 15 bases. Germline CDR1 reads DFQATT; CDR2 reads SNEGSKA (reference sequence). About this clonotype itself: Its cognate antigen is unknown.

Input material: blood. This chain links TRBV20-1 with TRBJ2-7, with D possibly matching TRBD1 (6 bases). This sequence originates from a man aged 18 to 29 in good health. In nucleotides, the CDR3 is TGCAGTGCTAGCCCGGGACAATCAAACTACGAGCAGTACTTC. Amino acid sequence: CSASPGQSNYEQYF.